A single T cell receptor (beta chain) is shown here with its context. Its antigen is not identified. Given a much more abundant clone one base away, this may be a read error. Gene names denote mouse genes. The sequenced fragment ends 4 residues before the CDR3 boundary, so the rest is inferred from the germline J gene. The data were taken from a study of CD8+ T cells in alopecia areata. About the study: Recipient mice, roughly 6-10-week-old female C3H/HeJ animals, received skin from approximately 6-13-month-old C3H/HeJ graft donors with spontaneous alopecia.

Scientists pooled cutaneous lymph node cells and sorted them on CD4, CD8alpha, NKG2D, NKG2ACE and other markers. General study results and limits: Patients displayed less clarity in TCR sharing than mice, a finding possibly related to HLA. Besides other cells, scalp samples also yield sequences of resident alphabeta T cells from normal skin. The study found higher clonality in lesional than normal scalp, especially in alopecia totalis/universalis.

The germline V gene encodes CDR1 NNHDY and CDR2 SYVADS. The CDR3 totals 13 residues. Trimming removed 0 bases from V and 3 bases from J; junction bases left unmatched: 0. Extracted RNA was reverse transcribed, and the resulting cDNA served as sequencing template. Using immunoSEQ multiplex PCR, the repertoire was profiled, and TCRdb retains in-frame clones only, with some absent. The table lists 250,000 or so clones, with no singletons. This TCR was sampled from a C3H/HeJ mouse with alopecia areata. The strain's MHC haplotype is H2-k. This chain connects TRBV13-3 to TRBJ2-7; 7 nucleotides line up with TRBD1. Sequenced sample: CD4+ T cells sorted from a lymph node. Here the CDR3 reads CASSDGDSYEQYF. The sequenced part of the CDR3 DNA is TGTGCCAGCAGTGATGGGGACAGCTAT.